The clone carrying this T cell receptor (beta chain) has just one count. This CDR3 contains 14 residues. Germline-derived CDR1 and CDR2 are SEHNR and FQNEAQ (reference sequence). The V end lost 6 bases, the J end lost 7 bases, and 15 bases lay between the germline ends. The sample originates from a study of cytomegalovirus exposure and HLA in healthy donors. The donors gave bone marrow, and they were healthy. The PCR contained 60 Vbeta and 13 Jbeta primers. Repertoires were generated with immunoSEQ multiplex PCR, while TCRdb's copy carries only in-frame clones and drops some. The data show about 130,000 clones, 74% seen once.

The sequencing sample was made of PBMCs. The TCR sequence derives from a woman aged 50 to 60 in good health and CMV-seropositive. The chain has TRBV7-9 and TRBJ1-4; TRBD1 is a possible D gene (5 bases). The CDR3 bases are TGTGCCAGCAGTATCACAGGCGGGAGTGAAAAACTGTTTTTT. Translating gives CASSITGGSEKLFF.